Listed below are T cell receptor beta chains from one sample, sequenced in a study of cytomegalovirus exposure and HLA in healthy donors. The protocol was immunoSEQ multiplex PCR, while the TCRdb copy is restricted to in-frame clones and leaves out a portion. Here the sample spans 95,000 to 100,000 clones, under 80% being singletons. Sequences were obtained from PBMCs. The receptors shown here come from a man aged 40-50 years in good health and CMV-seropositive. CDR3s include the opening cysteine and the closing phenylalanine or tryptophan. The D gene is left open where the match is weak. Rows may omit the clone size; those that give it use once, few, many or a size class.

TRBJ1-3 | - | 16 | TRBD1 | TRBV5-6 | TGTGCCAGCAGCCCCGACAGGGGGACCACCGGAAACACCATATATTTT | CASSPDRGTTGNTIYF
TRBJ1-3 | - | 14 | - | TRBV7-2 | TGTGCCAGCAGCTTAGGGCCCTCTGGAAACACCATATATTTT | CASSLGPSGNTIYF
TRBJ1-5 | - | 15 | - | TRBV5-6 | TGTGCCAGCAGCGGAGGGGCCACTTTGAATCAGCCCCAGCATTTT | CASSGGATLNQPQHF
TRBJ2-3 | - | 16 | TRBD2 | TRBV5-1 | TGCGCCAGCAGCTCCGGGAGCGGGGACCTCACAGATACGCAGTATTTT | CASSSGSGDLTDTQYF
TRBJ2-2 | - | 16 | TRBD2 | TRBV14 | TGTGCCAGCAGCCCCCTAGCGGGAGGAAACACCGGGGAGCTGTTTTTT | CASSPLAGGNTGELFF
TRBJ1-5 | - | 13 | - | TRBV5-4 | TGTGCCAGCAGCTTGGGACCGGGAGGGCCCCAGCATTTT | CASSLGPGGPQHF
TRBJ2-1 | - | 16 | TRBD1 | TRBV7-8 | TGTGCCAGCAGCCCTAGCCGGGACAGGGCCTACAATGAGCAGTTCTTC | CASSPSRDRAYNEQFF
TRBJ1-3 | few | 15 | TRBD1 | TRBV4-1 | TGCGCCAGCAGCCAATCCGGGACAGCTGGAAACACCATATATTTT | CASSQSGTAGNTIYF
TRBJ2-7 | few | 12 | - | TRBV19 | TGTGCCAGTAGTGGGCAGTCCTACGAGCAGTACTTC | CASSGQSYEQYF
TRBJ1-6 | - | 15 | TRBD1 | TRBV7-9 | TGTGCCAGCAGCTTCGGACAGGGGGCTAGTTCACCCCTCCACTTT | CASSFGQGASSPLHF
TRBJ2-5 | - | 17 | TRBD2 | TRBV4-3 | TGCGCCAGCAGTTACAAAGGCGGGGGATTGGGCCAAGAGACCCAGTACTTC | CASSYKGGGLGQETQYF
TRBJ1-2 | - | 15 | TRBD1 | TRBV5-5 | TGTGCCAGCAGCTTGGCAGGTCAGGGGGACTATGGCTACACCTTC | CASSLAGQGDYGYTF